Listed here is a single T cell receptor (beta chain). The antigen is unknown. Method: immunoSEQ multiplex PCR; TCRdb's copy keeps in-frame clones and lacks some. Counted here are approximately 1.4 million clones, 95% to 99% occurring once; the ten biggest clones make up roughly 0.4%. This sample was taken from a study of shared clonotypes between healthy human individuals. Whole-study findings and limits: Naive subsets usually exceeded memory subsets in estimated richness. Several donors held about 5% of naive CD4 clonotypes in common. In the sorted subsets, rarefaction showed sequencing was incomplete despite large depth.

The receptor comes from a young man in good health. The sequencing input was naive CD4+ T cells sorted from blood. As to subset: CD45RA+ positively selected.

CDR3: CASSFYGDRVRGNTIYF. The CDR3 nucleotides read TGTGCCAGCAGCTTTTACGGTGACAGGGTGAGAGGAAACACCATATATTTT. J is TRBJ1-3 and V is TRBV7-2; 7 bases are shared with TRBD1. There are 17 residues in the CDR3. The V gene's germline CDR1 is SGHTA and CDR2 FQGNSA. Losses at the gene ends were 3 bases for V and 4 bases for J; bases not matched to a gene: 12.